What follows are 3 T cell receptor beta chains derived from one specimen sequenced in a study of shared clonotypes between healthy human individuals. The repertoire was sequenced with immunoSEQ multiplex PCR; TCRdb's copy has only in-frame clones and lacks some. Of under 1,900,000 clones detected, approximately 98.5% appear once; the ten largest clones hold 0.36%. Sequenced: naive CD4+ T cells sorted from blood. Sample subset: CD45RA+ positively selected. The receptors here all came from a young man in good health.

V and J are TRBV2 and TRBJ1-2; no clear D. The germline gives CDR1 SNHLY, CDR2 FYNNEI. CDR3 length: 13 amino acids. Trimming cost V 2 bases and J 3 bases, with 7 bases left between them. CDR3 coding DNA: TGTGCCAGCAGTGAATACGGTGACTATGGCTACACCTTC. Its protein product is CASSEYGDYGYTF.

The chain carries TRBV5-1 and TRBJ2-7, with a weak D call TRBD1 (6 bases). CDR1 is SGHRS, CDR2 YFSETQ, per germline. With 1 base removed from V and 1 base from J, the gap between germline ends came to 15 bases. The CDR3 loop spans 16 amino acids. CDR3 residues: CASSLFGTRTSYEQYF. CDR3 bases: TGCGCCAGCAGCTTGTTCGGGACACGAACATCCTACGAGCAGTACTTC.

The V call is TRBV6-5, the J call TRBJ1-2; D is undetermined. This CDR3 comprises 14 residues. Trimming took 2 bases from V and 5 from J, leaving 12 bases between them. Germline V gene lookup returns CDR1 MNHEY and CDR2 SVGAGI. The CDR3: CASSYDQRLYGYTF. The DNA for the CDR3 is TGTGCCAGCAGTTACGATCAACGTCTATATGGCTACACCTTC.